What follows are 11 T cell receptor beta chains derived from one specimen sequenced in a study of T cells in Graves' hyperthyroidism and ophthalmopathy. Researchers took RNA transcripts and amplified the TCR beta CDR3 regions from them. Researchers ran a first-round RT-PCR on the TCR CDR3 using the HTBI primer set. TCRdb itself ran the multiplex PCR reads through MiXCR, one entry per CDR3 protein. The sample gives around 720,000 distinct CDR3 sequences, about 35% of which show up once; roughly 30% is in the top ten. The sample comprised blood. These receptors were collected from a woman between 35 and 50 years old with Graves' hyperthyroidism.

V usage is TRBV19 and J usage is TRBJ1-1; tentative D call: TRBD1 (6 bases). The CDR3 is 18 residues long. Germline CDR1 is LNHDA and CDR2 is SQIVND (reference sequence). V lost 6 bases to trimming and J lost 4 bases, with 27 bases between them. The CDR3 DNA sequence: TGTGCCAGTAGATCCCGGAGGGCAGGGACAATGCTTACCACTGAAGCTTTCTTT. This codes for CASRSRRAGTMLTTEAFF.

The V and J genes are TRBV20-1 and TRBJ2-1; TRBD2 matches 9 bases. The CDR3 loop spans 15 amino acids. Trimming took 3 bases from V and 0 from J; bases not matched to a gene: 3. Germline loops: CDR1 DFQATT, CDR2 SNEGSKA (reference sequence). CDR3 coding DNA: TGCAGTGCTAGGTCAGCGGGAGGCTCCTACAATGAGCAGTTCTTC. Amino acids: CSARSAGGSYNEQFF.

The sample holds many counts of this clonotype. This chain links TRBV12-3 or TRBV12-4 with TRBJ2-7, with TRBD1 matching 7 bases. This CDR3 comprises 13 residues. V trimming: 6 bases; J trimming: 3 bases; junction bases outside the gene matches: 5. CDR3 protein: CASSPGQSYEQYF. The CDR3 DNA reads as TGTGCCAGCAGCCCGGGACAGAGCTACGAGCAGTACTTC.

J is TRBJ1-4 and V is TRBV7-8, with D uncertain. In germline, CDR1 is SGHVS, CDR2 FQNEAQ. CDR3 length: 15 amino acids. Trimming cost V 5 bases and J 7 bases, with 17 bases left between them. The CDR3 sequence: CASSRSSLATEKLFF. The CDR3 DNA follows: TGTGCCAGCAGCCGATCCTCACTCGCCACTGAAAAACTGTTTTTT. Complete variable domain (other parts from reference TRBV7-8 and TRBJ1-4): GAGVSQSPRYKVAKRGQDVALRCDPISGHVSLFWYQQALGQGPEFLTYFQNEAQLDKSGLPSDRFFAERPEGSVSTLKIQRTQQEDSAVYLCASSRSSLATEKLFFGSGTQLSVL.

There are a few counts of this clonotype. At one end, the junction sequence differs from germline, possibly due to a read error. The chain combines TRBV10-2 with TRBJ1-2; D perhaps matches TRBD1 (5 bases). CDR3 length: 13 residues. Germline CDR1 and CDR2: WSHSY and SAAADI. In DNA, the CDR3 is TGTGCCAGCAGTGGGCCAGGGCCCTATGGCTACACCTTC. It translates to CASSGPGPYGYTF.

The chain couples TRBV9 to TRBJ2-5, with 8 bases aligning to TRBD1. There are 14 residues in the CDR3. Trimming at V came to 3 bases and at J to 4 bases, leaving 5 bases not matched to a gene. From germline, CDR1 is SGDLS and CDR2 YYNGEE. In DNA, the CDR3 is TGTGCCAGCAGCGGCAGTACAGGGGGAGAGACCCAGTACTTC. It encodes CASSGSTGGETQYF.

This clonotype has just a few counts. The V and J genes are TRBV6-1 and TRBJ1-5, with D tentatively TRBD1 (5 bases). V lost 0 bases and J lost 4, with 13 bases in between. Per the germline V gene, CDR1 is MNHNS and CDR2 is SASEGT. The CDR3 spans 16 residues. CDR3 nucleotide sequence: TGTGCCAGCAGTGAAGCGCACCGGGGCCGGAATCAGCCCCAGCATTTT. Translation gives CASSEAHRGRNQPQHF.

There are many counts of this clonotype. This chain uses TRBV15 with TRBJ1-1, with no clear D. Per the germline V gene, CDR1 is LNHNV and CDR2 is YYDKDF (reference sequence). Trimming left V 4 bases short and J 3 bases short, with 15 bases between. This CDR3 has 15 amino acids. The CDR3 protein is CATSKGGMRYTEAFF. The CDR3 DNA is TGTGCCACCAGCAAAGGCGGGATGCGATACACTGAAGCTTTCTTT.

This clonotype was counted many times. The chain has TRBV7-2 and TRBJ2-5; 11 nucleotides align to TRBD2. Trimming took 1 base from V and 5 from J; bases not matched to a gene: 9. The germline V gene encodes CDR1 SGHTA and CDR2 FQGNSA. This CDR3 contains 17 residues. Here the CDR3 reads CASSLGGLAGGWETQYF. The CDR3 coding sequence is TGTGCCAGCAGCTTAGGAGGGCTAGCGGGAGGATGGGAGACCCAGTACTTC.

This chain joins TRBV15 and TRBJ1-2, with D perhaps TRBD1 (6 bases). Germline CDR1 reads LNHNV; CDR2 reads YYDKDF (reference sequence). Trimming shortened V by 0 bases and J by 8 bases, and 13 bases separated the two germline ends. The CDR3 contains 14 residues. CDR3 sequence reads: CATSRDRTDGGYTF. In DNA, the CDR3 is TGTGCCACCAGCAGAGACAGGACAGATGGAGGCTACACCTTC. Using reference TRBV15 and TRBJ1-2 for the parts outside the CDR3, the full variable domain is DAMVIQNPRYQVTQFGKPVTLSCSQTLNHNVMYWYQQKSSQAPKLLFHYYDKDFNNEADTPDNFQSRRPNTSFCFLDIRSPGLGDTAMYLCATSRDRTDGGYTFGSGTRLTVV.

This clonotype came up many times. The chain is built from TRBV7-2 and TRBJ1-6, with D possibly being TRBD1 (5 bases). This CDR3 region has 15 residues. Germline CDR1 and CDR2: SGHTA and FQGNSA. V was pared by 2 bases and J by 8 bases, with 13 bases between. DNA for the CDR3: TGTGCCAGCAGCTTAACCTCAGGGTTGGATTCACCCCTCCACTTT. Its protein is CASSLTSGLDSPLHF.